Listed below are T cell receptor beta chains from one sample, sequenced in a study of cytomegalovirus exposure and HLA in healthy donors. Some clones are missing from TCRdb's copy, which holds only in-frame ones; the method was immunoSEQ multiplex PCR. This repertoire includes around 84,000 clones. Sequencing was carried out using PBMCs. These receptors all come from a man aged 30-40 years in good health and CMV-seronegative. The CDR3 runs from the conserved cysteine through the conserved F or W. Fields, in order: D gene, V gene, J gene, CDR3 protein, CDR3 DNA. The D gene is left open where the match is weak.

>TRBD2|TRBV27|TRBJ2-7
CASSTRDYPEHEQYF
TGTGCCAGCAGTACCAGGGACTATCCTGAACACGAGCAGTACTTC
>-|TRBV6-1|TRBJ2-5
CASSEMYRGQETQYF
TGTGCCAGCAGTGAGATGTACCGGGGACAAGAGACCCAGTACTTC
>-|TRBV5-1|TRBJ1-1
CASSSTAGNTEAFF
TGCGCCAGCAGCTCGACAGCCGGGAACACTGAAGCTTTCTTT
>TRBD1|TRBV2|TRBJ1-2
CASSYTRQGDYGYTF
TGTGCCAGCAGTTATACCAGACAGGGGGACTATGGCTACACCTTC
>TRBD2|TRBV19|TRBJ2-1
CASSIRGDEQFF
TGTGCCAGTAGTATCCGGGGGGATGAGCAGTTCTTC
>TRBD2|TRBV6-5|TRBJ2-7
CASSYSKGLGGGEQYF
TGTGCCAGCAGTTACTCGAAGGGACTAGGAGGGGGCGAGCAGTACTTC
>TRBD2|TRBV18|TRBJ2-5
CASSPTGGDETQYF
TGTGCCAGCTCACCGACCGGGGGGGATGAGACCCAGTACTTC
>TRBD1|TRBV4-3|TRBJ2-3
CASSQSPQGVTDTQYF
TGCGCCAGCAGCCAAAGTCCGCAGGGGGTGACAGATACGCAGTATTTT
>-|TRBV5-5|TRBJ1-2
CASSLTAAYPYGYTF
TGTGCCAGCAGCTTAACAGCCGCTTACCCCTATGGCTACACCTTC
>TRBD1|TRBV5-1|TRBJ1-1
CASSLMVQGVLNTEAFF
TGCGCCAGCAGCTTAATGGTGCAGGGGGTCTTGAACACTGAAGCTTTCTTT
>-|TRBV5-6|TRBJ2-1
CASSLLGGQRNEQFF
TGTGCCAGCAGCCTTCTGGGCGGGCAGCGAAATGAGCAGTTCTTC
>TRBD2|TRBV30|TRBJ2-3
CAWSSGISDTQYF
TGTGCCTGGTCTAGCGGGATTTCAGATACGCAGTATTTT
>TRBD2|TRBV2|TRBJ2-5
CASTIAGGSIVVTQYF
TGTGCCAGCACCATAGCGGGGGGAAGTATAGTGGTGACCCAGTACTTC
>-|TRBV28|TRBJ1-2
CASSSADSVHGYTF
TGTGCCAGCAGTTCCGCGGACTCCGTCCATGGCTACACCTTC
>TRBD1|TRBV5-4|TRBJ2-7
CATRDSMGPAYEQYF
TGTGCCACCAGGGACAGTATGGGACCAGCCTACGAGCAGTACTTC
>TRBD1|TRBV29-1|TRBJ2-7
CSVRGTGESYEQYF
TGCAGCGTGAGGGGGACAGGGGAATCCTACGAGCAGTACTTC
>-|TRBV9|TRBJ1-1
CASSVGGRTEAFF
TGTGCCAGCAGCGTAGGAGGGAGGACTGAAGCTTTCTTT
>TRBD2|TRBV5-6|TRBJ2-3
CASSLLTTSGRVDTQYF
TGTGCCAGCAGCTTACTGACGACTAGCGGGAGGGTAGATACGCAGTATTTT
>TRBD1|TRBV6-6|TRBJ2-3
CASRGGQEYTDTQYF
TGTGCCAGCAGGGGCGGACAGGAGTACACAGATACGCAGTATTTT
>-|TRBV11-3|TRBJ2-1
CASSLEGPTFQFF
TGTGCCAGCAGCTTAGAGGGGCCGACCTTTCAGTTCTTC
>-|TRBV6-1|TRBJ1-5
CASSDSGRGGWPQHF
TGTGCCAGCAGTGACTCCGGGAGGGGGGGATGGCCCCAGCATTTT
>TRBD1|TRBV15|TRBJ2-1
CATSNRQGADKQFF
TGTGCCACCAGCAACCGACAGGGGGCGGACAAGCAGTTCTTC
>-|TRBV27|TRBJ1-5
CASSRRGASNQPQHF
TGTGCCAGCAGCCGCCGGGGGGCATCAAATCAGCCCCAGCATTTT
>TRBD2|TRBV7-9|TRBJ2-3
CASSPPGLETNGQYF
TGTGCCAGCAGCCCTCCGGGACTAGAGACAAACGGGCAGTATTTT
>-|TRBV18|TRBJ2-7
CASSPSGGALYEQYF
TGTGCCAGCTCACCATCCGGAGGAGCCCTCTACGAGCAGTACTTC
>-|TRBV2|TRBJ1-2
CASSEQGGGYTF
TGTGCCAGCAGTGAACAGGGCGGAGGCTACACCTTC